The 23 T cell receptor beta chains given below trace back to one sample, sequenced in a study of blood T cell repertoires in COVID-19. The data were produced by immunoSEQ multiplex PCR, yet TCRdb's version contains in-frame clones alone and is incomplete. This repertoire shows hundreds of thousands of clones, 86% found once; its top ten account for 1.4%. The specimen was peripheral blood. The receptor set was obtained from a woman aged 25 to 45 with active or convalescent COVID-19.

The chain combines TRBV28 with TRBJ1-2; D call uncertain. CDR1 is MDHEN, CDR2 SYDVKM, per germline. V was shortened by 6 bases and J by 7 bases, with 15 bases between the two germline ends. CDR3 length equals 13 residues. CDR3 nucleotides: TGTGCCAGCAGCGGACGGGGAGGCTTTGGCTACACCTTC. It codes for CASSGRGGFGYTF.

The chain couples TRBV4-2 to TRBJ1-3; D call uncertain. CDR3 length: 13 amino acids. Germline CDR1 is LGHNA and CDR2 is YNFKEQ. Trimming shortened V by 5 bases and J by 1 base, and 6 bases separated the two germline ends. The CDR3 here is CASSDQSGNTIYF. For the CDR3, the DNA is TGTGCCAGCAGCGATCAGTCTGGAAACACCATATATTTT.

The V call is TRBV29-1, the J call TRBJ2-5; 9 bases align to TRBD2. The CDR3 extends over 14 amino acids. Germline V gene lookup returns CDR1 SQVTM and CDR2 ANQGSEA. After removal of 7 bases from V and 3 bases from J, the junction contained 9 bases not matched to a gene. DNA for the CDR3: TGCAGCGCCGATCTGACTAGCGGAAAAGAGACCCAGTACTTC. This codes for CSADLTSGKETQYF.

The V and J genes are TRBV19 and TRBJ2-7; TRBD2 matches at 12 bases. Trimming at V came to 5 bases and at J to 1 base, leaving 9 bases not matched to a gene. CDR1 and CDR2 (germline): LNHDA, SQIVND (reference sequence). This CDR3 comprises 17 residues. Here the CDR3 DNA reads TGTGCCAGTAGTGGAACTAGCGGGAGGACCTCATCCTACGAGCAGTACTTC. This encodes CASSGTSGRTSSYEQYF.

The V call is TRBV5-6, the J call TRBJ2-7; tentative D call: TRBD2 (5 bases). Germline CDR1 reads SGHDT; CDR2 reads YYEEEE. There are 14 residues in the CDR3. V was clipped by 3 bases and J by 2 bases, with 12 bases between them. Here the CDR3 DNA reads TGTGCCAGCAGCTATTCCGGGGTTACCTACGAGCAGTACTTC. It translates to CASSYSGVTYEQYF. Drawing the rest from reference TRBV5-6 and TRBJ2-7, the complete variable domain is DAGVTQSPTHLIKTRGQQVTLRCSPKSGHDTVSWYQQALGQGPQFIFQYYEEEERQRGNFPDRFSGHQFPNYSSELNVNALLLGDSALYLCASSYSGVTYEQYFGPGTRLTVT.

The chain has TRBV10-3 and TRBJ2-3, with 11 bases lining up with TRBD2. The germline gives CDR1 ENHRY, CDR2 SYGVKD. V gave up 11 bases and J gave up 0 bases; unmatched junction bases: 16. This CDR3 contains 18 residues. CDR3 nucleotide sequence: TGTGCCTCCGAAAGTGTCGGACTAGCGGGTTCTAGCACAGATACGCAGTATTTT. Its translation: CASESVGLAGSSTDTQYF.

This clone was seen only a few times. The chain uses TRBV2 and TRBJ1-2; 8 positions match TRBD1. Germline trimming cut 1 base from V and 9 bases from J; bases unmatched to any gene: 1. Germline loops: CDR1 SNHLY, CDR2 FYNNEI. The CDR3 has 12 amino acids. In DNA form, the CDR3 reads TGTGCCAGCAGTGAAGGGACAGGGCGCTACACCTTC. Translating gives CASSEGTGRYTF. Combining the CDR3 with reference TRBV2 and TRBJ1-2 gives the whole variable domain EPEVTQTPSHQVTQMGQEVILRCVPISNHLYFYWYRQILGQKVEFLVSFYNNEISEKSEIFDDQFSVERPDGSNFTLKIRSTKLEDSAMYFCASSEGTGRYTFGSGTRLTVV.

V gene TRBV18 combines with J gene TRBJ1-4; TRBD1 matches 7 bases. This CDR3 has 16 amino acids. Germline V CDR1 and CDR2: KGHSH, LQKENI. V was pared by 5 bases and J by 4 bases, with 10 bases of the junction left unmatched. The CDR3 sequence: CASSSDPGQLNEKLFF. In DNA, the CDR3 is TGTGCCAGCTCATCAGATCCGGGACAGCTTAATGAAAAACTGTTTTTT.

The rearrangement uses TRBV29-1 and TRBJ2-1, with a weak D call TRBD2 (5 bases). Trimming cost V 6 bases and J 10 bases, with 10 bases left between them. This CDR3 is 10 amino acids long. Germline assignment: CDR1 SQVTM and CDR2 ANQGSEA. CDR3 DNA: TGCAGCGTCGTGAGGGAGGAGCAGTTCTTC. Translating gives CSVVREEQFF.

This chain links TRBV19 with TRBJ2-6; 9 nucleotides align to TRBD1. This CDR3 contains 16 residues. With V trimmed by 5 bases and J by 2 bases, 4 bases remained unmatched. CDR1 is LNHDA, CDR2 SQIVND, per germline (reference sequence). The DNA of the CDR3 is TGTGCCAGTAGTCCTGGGACAGGGACTGGGGCCAACGTCCTGACTTTC. Residues: CASSPGTGTGANVLTF.

CDR3 amino acids: CASSPLPQRLPDTQYF. The CDR3 DNA reads as TGTGCCAGCTCACCGCTCCCGCAGCGCTTGCCAGATACGCAGTATTTT. V is TRBV18 and J is TRBJ2-3; D is ambiguous. The germline CDR1 and CDR2 sequences are KGHSH and LQKENI. This CDR3 spans 16 amino acids. V lost 3 bases and J 4 bases, leaving 17 bases between the germline ends.

This rearrangement joins TRBV19 to TRBJ2-1; D remains unclear. Trimming took off 1 base at V and 5 bases at J, with 9 bases between the two ends. This CDR3 region has 14 residues. Germline lookup yields CDR1 LNHDA and CDR2 SQIVND (reference sequence). The CDR3 DNA sequence: TGTGCCAGTAGTATAGCGAACAGCCACAATGAGCAGTTCTTC. Protein sequence: CASSIANSHNEQFF.

This chain uses TRBV15 with TRBJ2-3; 11 nucleotides match TRBD1. The CDR3 has 17 residues. Germline values: CDR1 LNHNV, CDR2 YYDKDF (reference sequence). After removal of 1 base from V and 2 bases from J, the junction contained 5 bases not matched to a gene. This CDR3 reads CATSRVGTGGYTDTQYF. The CDR3 DNA is TGTGCCACCAGCAGAGTCGGGACAGGGGGTTACACAGATACGCAGTATTTT.

This sequence joins TRBV4-2 and TRBJ2-2; possibly TRBD2 for D (5 bases). The V end lost 0 bases, the J end lost 2 bases, and 10 bases lay between the germline ends. The germline CDR1 and CDR2 sequences are LGHNA and YNFKEQ. The CDR3 contains 16 residues. The CDR3 spells CASSQEVAPNTGELFF. CDR3 coding DNA: TGTGCCAGCAGCCAAGAAGTAGCGCCAAACACCGGGGAGCTGTTTTTT.

The genes are TRBV6-5 and TRBJ1-1; no firm D call. This CDR3 is 12 amino acids long. CDR1 is MNHEY and CDR2 is SVGAGI in the germline V gene. V lost 8 bases, J lost 1 base, and 8 bases lay in between. CDR3 DNA: TGTGCCAGCTCCATCCCGAACACTGAAGCTTTCTTT. This gives the protein CASSIPNTEAFF.

The chain combines TRBV5-6 with TRBJ1-4; D gene unclear. The CDR3 runs to 15 residues. Germline V gene sequence: CDR1 SGHDT, CDR2 YYEEEE. V lost 4 bases to trimming and J lost 0 bases, with 10 bases between them. CDR3 amino acids: CASSRPQTTNEKLFF. CDR3 nucleotides: TGTGCCAGCAGCCGTCCACAGACAACTAATGAAAAACTGTTTTTT. The complete variable domain, with remaining parts taken from reference TRBV5-6 and TRBJ1-4, reads DAGVTQSPTHLIKTRGQQVTLRCSPKSGHDTVSWYQQALGQGPQFIFQYYEEEERQRGNFPDRFSGHQFPNYSSELNVNALLLGDSALYLCASSRPQTTNEKLFFGSGTQLSVL.

This clone has only a few counts. J is TRBJ1-4 and V is TRBV6-5; a weak D match, TRBD1 (6 bases). Germline loops: CDR1 MNHEY, CDR2 SVGAGI. The V and J ends lost 7 bases and 8 bases respectively, with 14 bases between them. CDR3 length equals 13 residues. The CDR3 sequence is CASMGQGSEKLFF. The CDR3 DNA follows: TGTGCCAGCATGGGGCAGGGGAGCGAAAAACTGTTTTTT.

V usage is TRBV10-3 and J usage is TRBJ2-3; D gene ambiguous. The CDR3 runs to 13 residues. CDR1 is ENHRY and CDR2 is SYGVKD in the germline V gene. The V gene lost 4 bases and the J gene lost 1 base, with 6 bases spanning the gap. The CDR3 reads CAISAQGTDTQYF. In DNA form, the CDR3 reads TGTGCCATCAGTGCCCAGGGCACAGATACGCAGTATTTT.

The chain uses TRBV4-1 and TRBJ2-2; the match to TRBD1 covers 9 bases. Per germline, CDR1 MGHRA and CDR2 YSYEKL. The CDR3 is made up of 16 amino acids. Trimming cost V 2 bases and J 6 bases; bases outside gene matches: 7. The CDR3 spells CASSQPDRGSAGELFF. The CDR3 nucleotides are TGCGCCAGCAGCCAACCCGACAGGGGGTCCGCCGGGGAGCTGTTTTTT.

V is TRBV6-5 and J is TRBJ1-6, with a tentative D call TRBD1 (5 bases). The germline V gene has CDR1 MNHEY and CDR2 SVGAGI. This CDR3 is 14 amino acids long. The V and J ends lost 5 bases and 6 bases respectively, with 11 bases between them. The CDR3 bases are TGTGCCAGCAGTCCAGCAGGGTTTAATTCACCCCTCCACTTT. Protein sequence: CASSPAGFNSPLHF.

CDR3 in amino acids: CASSQAAGDRGFLYEQYF. The CDR3 DNA follows: TGTGCCAGCAGCCAGGCCGCGGGGGACAGGGGATTTCTCTACGAGCAGTACTTC. The chain employs TRBV3-1 (or the pseudogene TRBV3-2) and TRBJ2-7; 10 bases agree with TRBD1. Trimming removed 3 bases from V and 3 bases from J; junction bases left unmatched: 14. The CDR3 totals 18 residues. The germline gives CDR1 LGHDT, CDR2 YNNKEL (reference sequence).

This clone was seen only once. The rearrangement uses TRBV29-1 and TRBJ2-7, with 10 bases identical to TRBD2. This CDR3 has 15 residues. V trimming: 7 bases; J trimming: 3 bases; junction bases outside the gene matches: 12. Germline CDR1 is SQVTM and CDR2 is ANQGSEA. DNA of the CDR3: TGCAGCGGGATGTTGGGACTAGCGCCTAACTACGAGCAGTACTTC. Translation: CSGMLGLAPNYEQYF.

The chain employs TRBV6-5 and TRBJ2-7; tentatively, D is TRBD2 (5 bases). CDR3 length equals 15 residues. V was pared by 6 bases and J by 1 base, with 16 bases between. Germline V gene sequence: CDR1 MNHEY, CDR2 SVGAGI. The CDR3 nucleotides read TGTGCCAGCAGATCCAGCGGAAGAAAATCCTACGAGCAGTACTTC. Protein: CASRSSGRKSYEQYF.